This entry lists 20 T cell receptor beta chains sequenced from one sample in a study of cytomegalovirus exposure and HLA in healthy donors. The protocol was immunoSEQ multiplex PCR, while the TCRdb copy is restricted to in-frame clones and leaves out a portion. The sample holds roughly 47,000 clones; approximately 94% are singletons and the top ten take around 2.1%. The sequenced sample was PBMCs. Receptor source: a woman aged 18-35 years in good health and CMV-seronegative.

The chain couples TRBV6-5 to TRBJ1-1; 7 bases match TRBD1. The CDR3 loop spans 15 amino acids. With V trimmed by 7 bases and J by 1 base, 9 bases remained unmatched. CDR1 is MNHEY and CDR2 is SVGAGI in the germline V gene. CDR3 amino acids: CASKPIRTGNTEAFF. CDR3 DNA sequence: TGTGCCAGCAAACCAATCCGGACAGGGAACACTGAAGCTTTCTTT.

The chain employs TRBV6-5 and TRBJ1-4; D remains ambiguous. This CDR3 contains 15 residues. The germline V gene encodes CDR1 MNHEY and CDR2 SVGAGI. Deletions cut 0 bases from V and 0 bases from J, with 5 bases between. In DNA form, the CDR3 reads TGTGCCAGCAGTTACTCTGAGCCAACTAATGAAAAACTGTTTTTT. Amino acid sequence: CASSYSEPTNEKLFF.

This clone was detected only once. The chain has TRBV7-9 and TRBJ2-7; TRBD1 matches 7 bases. The V gene end was trimmed by 5 bases and the J gene end by 2 bases; junction bases not matched to a gene: 6. Germline CDR1 and CDR2: SEHNR and FQNEAQ (reference sequence). The CDR3 runs to 14 residues. The CDR3 nucleotides read TGTGCCAGCAGCCCCGACAGGGTAACCTACGAGCAGTACTTC. This gives the protein CASSPDRVTYEQYF.

The chain is built from TRBV2 and TRBJ2-2; the D gene is possibly TRBD2 (5 bases). The V and J ends lost 6 bases and 7 bases respectively, with 18 bases between them. The germline V gene has CDR1 SNHLY and CDR2 FYNNEI. The CDR3 runs 15 residues. The CDR3 here is CASRVARSAGGELFF. The CDR3 nucleotides are TGTGCCAGCAGAGTAGCTAGGTCGGCGGGCGGGGAGCTGTTTTTT.

The V gene is TRBV28, the J gene TRBJ1-5, with D maybe TRBD1 (5 bases). V dropped 4 bases and J dropped 4 bases, with 11 bases sitting between them. Germline V gene sequence: CDR1 MDHEN, CDR2 SYDVKM. The CDR3 spans 14 residues. The CDR3 nucleotides are TGTGCCAGCAGTTGGACACTACTTAATCAGCCCCAGCATTTT. It specifies CASSWTLLNQPQHF. Full variable domain (rest looked up from reference TRBV28 and TRBJ1-5): DVKVTQSSRYLVKRTGEKVFLECVQDMDHENMFWYRQDPGLGLRLIYFSYDVKMKEKGDIPEGYSVSREKKERFSLILESASTNQTSMYLCASSWTLLNQPQHFGDGTRLSIL.

The chain links TRBV28 to TRBJ1-3, with 7 bases aligning to TRBD1. This CDR3 is 17 amino acids long. Germline assignment: CDR1 MDHEN and CDR2 SYDVKM. Trimming cost V 7 bases and J 1 base; bases outside gene matches: 13. The CDR3 nucleotides are TGTGCCAGCACCACATCCGAGACAGGGTGGTCTGGAAACACCATATATTTT. The encoded protein is CASTTSETGWSGNTIYF. The variable domain in full, completed from reference TRBV28 and TRBJ1-3, reads DVKVTQSSRYLVKRTGEKVFLECVQDMDHENMFWYRQDPGLGLRLIYFSYDVKMKEKGDIPEGYSVSREKKERFSLILESASTNQTSMYLCASTTSETGWSGNTIYFGEGSWLTVV.

The chain joins TRBV28 to TRBJ1-1; TRBD1 might be the D (6 bases). This CDR3 comprises 13 residues. Trimming took 2 bases from V and 4 from J, leaving 8 bases between them. Germline V gene lookup returns CDR1 MDHEN and CDR2 SYDVKM. CDR3 in amino acids: CASSLGQPTEAFF. The CDR3 DNA follows: TGTGCCAGCAGTTTAGGACAGCCCACTGAAGCTTTCTTT.

V usage is TRBV4-2 and J usage is TRBJ2-5, with TRBD1 matching 8 bases. The junction had 9 bases not matched to a gene; V was cut back by 4 bases and J by 5 bases. CDR3 length: 15 residues. The germline gives CDR1 LGHNA, CDR2 YNFKEQ. CDR3 protein: CASSRTGGSGETQYF. Written as DNA, the CDR3 is TGTGCCAGCAGCCGAACAGGGGGTTCGGGGGAGACCCAGTACTTC.

The chain links TRBV6-5 to TRBJ1-1; TRBD1 agrees at 8 bases. V lost 5 bases, J lost 9 bases, and 14 bases stayed unmatched. Germline V CDR1 and CDR2: MNHEY, SVGAGI. The CDR3 contains 15 residues. For the CDR3, the DNA is TGTGCCAGCAGTAACACTTTGGGGACAGGATCTAAAGCTTTCTTT. Residues: CASSNTLGTGSKAFF.

The chain has TRBV27 and TRBJ1-5; possible D gene TRBD1, 5 bases. There are 13 residues in the CDR3. Germline values: CDR1 MNHEY, CDR2 SMNVEV (reference sequence). The V end was cut by 5 bases, the J end by 7 bases, with 12 bases between. The CDR3 sequence is CASSPDRGQPQHF. The DNA for the CDR3 is TGTGCCAGCAGTCCCGACCGGGGGCAGCCCCAGCATTTT.

This rearrangement joins TRBV28 to TRBJ1-4, with 8 bases lining up with TRBD1. The CDR3 length is 15 residues. CDR1 and CDR2 (germline): MDHEN, SYDVKM. With V trimmed by 3 bases and J by 9 bases, 9 bases remained unmatched. CDR3 nucleotides: TGTGCCAGCAGTTTCGACAGGGGCGTAGGTAAAAAACTGTTTTTT. Translated: CASSFDRGVGKKLFF.

This chain links TRBV4-1 with TRBJ1-3, with D possibly being TRBD1 (5 bases). V lost 0 bases and J 0 bases, leaving 18 bases between the germline ends. Germline V gene data show CDR1 as MGHRA and CDR2 as YSYEKL. The CDR3 sequence is 19 residues long. CDR3 region: CASSQEPTTALYSGNTIYF. DNA for the CDR3: TGCGCCAGCAGCCAAGAACCTACGACAGCTCTTTACTCTGGAAACACCATATATTTT.

This clone has just one count. The chain employs TRBV7-9 and TRBJ2-2; a possible D gene is TRBD2 (5 bases). Trimming pared 6 bases from V and 1 base from J, leaving 18 bases between. The CDR3 consists of 17 residues. From germline, CDR1 is SEHNR and CDR2 FQNEAQ (reference sequence). The CDR3 reads CASRNVRRAENTGELFF. The CDR3 DNA follows: TGTGCCAGCAGAAACGTAAGGCGGGCAGAGAACACCGGGGAGCTGTTTTTT.

V gene TRBV13 combines with J gene TRBJ2-1; TRBD1 matches 9 bases. There are 13 residues in the CDR3. Germline CDR1 and CDR2: PRHDT and FYEKMQ (reference sequence). J was trimmed by 10 bases and V by 4 bases; bases with no gene match: 5. In DNA form, the CDR3 reads TGTGCCAGCAGCTGGGGACAGGGTGGCGAGCAGTTCTTC. It is translated as CASSWGQGGEQFF.

This chain joins TRBV19 and TRBJ1-5, with D maybe TRBD1 (5 bases). The CDR3 covers 15 residues. Germline-derived CDR1 and CDR2 are LNHDA and SQIVND (reference sequence). CDR3 nucleotide sequence: TGTGCGACGAGAAATCCAGGGCAAGGGTGGCAGCCCCAGCATTTT. The encoded protein is CATRNPGQGWQPQHF.

The gene calls are TRBV25-1 and TRBJ2-1; 9 nucleotides match TRBD2. This CDR3 contains 16 residues. V shed 1 base and J 6 bases; nucleotides not matched to a gene: 7. Germline V lookup: CDR1 MGHDK, CDR2 SYGVNS. The CDR3 reads CASSELRASGTNEQFF. Written as DNA, the CDR3 is TGTGCCAGCAGTGAATTAAGGGCTAGCGGGACCAATGAGCAGTTCTTC. Full variable domain (missing parts from reference TRBV25-1 and TRBJ2-1): EADIYQTPRYLVIGTGKKITLECSQTMGHDKMYWYQQDPGMELHLIHYSYGVNSTEKGDLSSESTVSRIRTEHFPLTLESARPSHTSQYLCASSELRASGTNEQFFGPGTRLTVL.

DNA for the CDR3: TGCGCCAGCAGCCCGACAGGGGGCGGGAATCAGCCCCAGCATTTT. It specifies CASSPTGGGNQPQHF. The chain joins TRBV4-1 to TRBJ1-5; 10 nucleotides align to TRBD1. The CDR3 loop spans 15 amino acids. The germline gives CDR1 MGHRA, CDR2 YSYEKL. The ends lost 4 bases at V and 4 bases at J; junction bases unmatched: 4.

The V and J genes are TRBV2 and TRBJ2-5, with 7 bases lining up with TRBD1. Trimming took 6 bases from V and 2 from J; bases not matched to a gene: 6. The CDR3 runs to 14 residues. Germline loops: CDR1 SNHLY, CDR2 FYNNEI. The CDR3 bases are TGTGCCAGCAGGGACAGGCTGCTGCAAGAGACCCAGTACTTC. Translated, it gives CASRDRLLQETQYF.

The chain carries TRBV28 and TRBJ1-2; 9 bases match TRBD1. Germline V gives CDR1 MDHEN, CDR2 SYDVKM. The V and J ends lost 6 bases and 6 bases, in that order; junction bases with no gene match: 8. The CDR3 has 14 amino acids. CDR3 nucleotides: TGTGCCAGCAGCTACGGGACAGGGAATGATGGCTACACCTTC. It specifies CASSYGTGNDGYTF.

J is TRBJ2-1 and V is TRBV6-4, with TRBD2 identical over 7 bases. CDR1 is MRHNA, CDR2 SNTAGT, per germline. V gave up 5 bases and J gave up 4 bases; unmatched junction bases: 8. The CDR3 runs to 15 residues. As DNA, the CDR3 is TGTGCCAGCAGTCCGTCGGGGGGAGCGTACAATGAGCAGTTCTTC. Amino acid sequence: CASSPSGGAYNEQFF.